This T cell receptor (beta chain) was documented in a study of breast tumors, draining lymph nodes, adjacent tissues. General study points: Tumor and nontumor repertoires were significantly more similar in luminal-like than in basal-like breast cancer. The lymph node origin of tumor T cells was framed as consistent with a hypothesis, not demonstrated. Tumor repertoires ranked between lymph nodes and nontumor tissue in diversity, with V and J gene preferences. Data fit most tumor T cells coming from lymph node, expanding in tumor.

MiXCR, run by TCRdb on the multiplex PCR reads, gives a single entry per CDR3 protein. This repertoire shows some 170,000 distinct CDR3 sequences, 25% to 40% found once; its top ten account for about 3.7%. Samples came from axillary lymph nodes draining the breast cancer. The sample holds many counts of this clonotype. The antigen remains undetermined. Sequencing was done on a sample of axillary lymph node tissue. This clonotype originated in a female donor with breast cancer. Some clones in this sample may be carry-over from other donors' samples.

CDR3 sequence reads: CSALLGGQETQYF. The DNA of the CDR3 is TGCAGTGCTCTCCTAGGCGGCCAAGAGACCCAGTACTTC. The rearrangement links TRBV20-1 to TRBJ2-5; no clear D gene. The CDR3 is made up of 13 amino acids. Per germline, CDR1 DFQATT and CDR2 SNEGSKA (reference sequence). V was pared by 5 bases and J by 1 base, with 11 bases between.